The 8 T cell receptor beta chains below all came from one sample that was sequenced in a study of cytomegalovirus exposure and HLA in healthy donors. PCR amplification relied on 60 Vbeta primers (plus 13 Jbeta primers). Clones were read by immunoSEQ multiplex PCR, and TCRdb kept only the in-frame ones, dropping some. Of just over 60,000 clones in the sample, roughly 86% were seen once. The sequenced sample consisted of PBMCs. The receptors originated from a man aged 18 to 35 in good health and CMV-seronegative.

The CDR3 bases are TGTGCCAGTATCCGACCCGACAGGGGAGCTTTCTTT. This codes for CASIRPDRGAFF. The chain employs TRBV19 and TRBJ1-1; 8 bases match TRBD1. The junction had 8 bases not matched to a gene; V was cut back by 7 bases and J by 10 bases. The CDR3 covers 12 residues. The germline V gene encodes CDR1 LNHDA and CDR2 SQIVND (reference sequence).

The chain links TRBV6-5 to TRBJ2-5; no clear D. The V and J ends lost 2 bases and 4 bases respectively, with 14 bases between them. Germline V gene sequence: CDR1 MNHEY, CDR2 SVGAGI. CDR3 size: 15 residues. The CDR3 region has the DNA TGTGCCAGCAGTTACCTGACTGGCCTGGGAGAGACCCAGTACTTC. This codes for CASSYLTGLGETQYF.

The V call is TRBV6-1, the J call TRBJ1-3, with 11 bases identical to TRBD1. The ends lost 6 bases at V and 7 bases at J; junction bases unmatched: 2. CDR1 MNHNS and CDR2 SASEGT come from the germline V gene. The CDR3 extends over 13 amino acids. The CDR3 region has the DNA TGTGCCAGCAGAGGACAGGGGGCCAACACCATATATTTT. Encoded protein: CASRGQGANTIYF.

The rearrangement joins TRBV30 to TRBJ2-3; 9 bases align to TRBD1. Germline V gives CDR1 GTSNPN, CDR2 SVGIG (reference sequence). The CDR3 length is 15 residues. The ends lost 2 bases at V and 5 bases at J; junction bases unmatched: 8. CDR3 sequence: CAWSTWDRDRDTQYF. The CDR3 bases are TGTGCCTGGAGTACATGGGACAGGGACAGAGATACGCAGTATTTT. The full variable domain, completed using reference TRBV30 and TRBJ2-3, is SQTIHQWPATLVQPVGSPLSLECTVEGTSNPNLYWYRQAAGRGLQLLFYSVGIGQISSEVPQNLSASRPQDRQFILSSKKLLLSDSGFYLCAWSTWDRDRDTQYFGPGTRLTVL.

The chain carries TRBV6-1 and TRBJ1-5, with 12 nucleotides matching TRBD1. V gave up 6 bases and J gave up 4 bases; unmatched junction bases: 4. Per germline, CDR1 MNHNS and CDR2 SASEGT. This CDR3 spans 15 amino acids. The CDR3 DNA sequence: TGTGCCAGCAGCGGGACAGGGGGCTTAAATCAGCCCCAGCATTTT. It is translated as CASSGTGGLNQPQHF.

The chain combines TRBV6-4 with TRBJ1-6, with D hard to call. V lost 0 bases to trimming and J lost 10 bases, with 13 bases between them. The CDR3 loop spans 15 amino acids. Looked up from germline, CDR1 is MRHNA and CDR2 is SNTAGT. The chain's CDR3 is CASSDSAYTRSPLHF. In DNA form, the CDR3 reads TGTGCCAGCAGTGACTCAGCGTACACGAGGTCACCCCTCCACTTT.

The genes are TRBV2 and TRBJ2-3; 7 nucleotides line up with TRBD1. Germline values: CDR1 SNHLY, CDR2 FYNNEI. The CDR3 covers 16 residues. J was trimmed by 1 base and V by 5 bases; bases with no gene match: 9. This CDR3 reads CASSRTWDSRTDTQYF. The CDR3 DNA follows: TGTGCCAGCAGTCGAACATGGGACAGCCGCACAGATACGCAGTATTTT.

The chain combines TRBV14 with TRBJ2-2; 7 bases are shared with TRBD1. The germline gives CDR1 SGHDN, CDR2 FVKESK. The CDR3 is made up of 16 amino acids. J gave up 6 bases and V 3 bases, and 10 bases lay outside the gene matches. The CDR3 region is CASSQEGQARAGELFF. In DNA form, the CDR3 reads TGTGCCAGCAGCCAGGAAGGACAGGCGAGAGCCGGGGAGCTGTTTTTT.